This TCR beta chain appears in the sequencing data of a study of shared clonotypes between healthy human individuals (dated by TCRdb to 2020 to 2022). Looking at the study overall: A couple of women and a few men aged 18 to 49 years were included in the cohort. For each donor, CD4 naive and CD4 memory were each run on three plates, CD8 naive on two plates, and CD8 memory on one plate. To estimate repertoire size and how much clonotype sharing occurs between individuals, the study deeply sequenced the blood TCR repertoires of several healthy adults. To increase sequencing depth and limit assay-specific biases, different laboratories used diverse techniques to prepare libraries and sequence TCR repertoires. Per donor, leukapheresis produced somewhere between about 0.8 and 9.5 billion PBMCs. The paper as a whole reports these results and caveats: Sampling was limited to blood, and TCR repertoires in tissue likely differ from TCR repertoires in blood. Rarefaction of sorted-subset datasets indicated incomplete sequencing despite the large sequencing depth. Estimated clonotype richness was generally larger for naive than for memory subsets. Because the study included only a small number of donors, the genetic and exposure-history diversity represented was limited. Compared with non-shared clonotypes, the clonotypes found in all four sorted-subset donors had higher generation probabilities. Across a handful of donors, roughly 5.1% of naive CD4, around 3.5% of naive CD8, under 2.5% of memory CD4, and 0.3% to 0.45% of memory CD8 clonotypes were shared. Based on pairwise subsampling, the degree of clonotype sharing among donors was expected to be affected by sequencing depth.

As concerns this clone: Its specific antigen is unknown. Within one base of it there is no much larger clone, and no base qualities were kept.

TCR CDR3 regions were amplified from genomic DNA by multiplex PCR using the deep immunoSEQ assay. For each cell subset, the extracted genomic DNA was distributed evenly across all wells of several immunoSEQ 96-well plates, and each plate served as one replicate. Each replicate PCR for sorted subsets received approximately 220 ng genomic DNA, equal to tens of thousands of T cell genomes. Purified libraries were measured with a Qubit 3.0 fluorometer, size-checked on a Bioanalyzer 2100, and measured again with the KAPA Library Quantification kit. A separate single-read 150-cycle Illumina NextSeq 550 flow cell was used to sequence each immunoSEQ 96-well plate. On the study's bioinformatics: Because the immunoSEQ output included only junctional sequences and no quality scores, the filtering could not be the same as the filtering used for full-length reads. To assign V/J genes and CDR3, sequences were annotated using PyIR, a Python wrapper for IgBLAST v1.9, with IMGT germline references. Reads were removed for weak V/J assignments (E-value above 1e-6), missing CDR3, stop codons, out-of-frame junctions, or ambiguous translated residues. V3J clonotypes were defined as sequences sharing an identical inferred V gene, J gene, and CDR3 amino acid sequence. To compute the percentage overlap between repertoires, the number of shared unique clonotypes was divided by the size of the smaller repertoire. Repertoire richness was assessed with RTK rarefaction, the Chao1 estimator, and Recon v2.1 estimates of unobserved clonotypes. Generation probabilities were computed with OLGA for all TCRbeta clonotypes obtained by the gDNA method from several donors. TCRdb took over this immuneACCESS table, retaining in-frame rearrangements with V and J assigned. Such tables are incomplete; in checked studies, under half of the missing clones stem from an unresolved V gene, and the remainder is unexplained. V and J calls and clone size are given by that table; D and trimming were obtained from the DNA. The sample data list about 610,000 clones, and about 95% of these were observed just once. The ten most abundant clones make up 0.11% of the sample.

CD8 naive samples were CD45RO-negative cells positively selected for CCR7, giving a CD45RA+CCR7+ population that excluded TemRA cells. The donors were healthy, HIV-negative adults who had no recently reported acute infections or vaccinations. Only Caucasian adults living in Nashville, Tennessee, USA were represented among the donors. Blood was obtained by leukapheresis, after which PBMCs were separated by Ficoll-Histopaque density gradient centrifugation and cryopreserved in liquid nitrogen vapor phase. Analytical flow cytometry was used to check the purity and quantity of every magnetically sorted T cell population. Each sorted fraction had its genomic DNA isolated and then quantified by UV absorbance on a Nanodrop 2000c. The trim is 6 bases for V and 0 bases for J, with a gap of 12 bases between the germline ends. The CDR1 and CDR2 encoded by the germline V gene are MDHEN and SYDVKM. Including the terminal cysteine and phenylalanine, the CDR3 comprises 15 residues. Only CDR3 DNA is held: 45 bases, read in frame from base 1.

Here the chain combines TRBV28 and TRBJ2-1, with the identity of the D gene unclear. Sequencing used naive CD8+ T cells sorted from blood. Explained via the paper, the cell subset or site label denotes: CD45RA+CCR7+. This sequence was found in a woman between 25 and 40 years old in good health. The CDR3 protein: CASSARVRSYNEQFF. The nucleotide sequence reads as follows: TGTGCCAGCAGCGCACGGGTTCGCTCCTACAATGAGCAGTTCTTC.